The rows below give T cell receptor beta chains drawn from one sample of a study of blood T cell repertoires in COVID-19. Profiled with immunoSEQ multiplex PCR; TCRdb holds only in-frame clones, not every one. In the table there are roughly 250,000 clones, nearly 90% of which are singletons. Sequencing was carried out using peripheral blood. The receptor set was obtained from a middle-aged woman who had recovered from COVID-19. Both conserved end residues are part of each CDR3. D genes are given only for firm matches. Clone size appears in some rows only: once, few, many, or a class for an expanded clone.

d_gene	v_gene	j_gene	abundance	CDR3nt	CDR3aa
-	TRBV11-3	TRBJ2-2	many	TGTGCCAGCAGCAACGTTCGGGTCGGGGAGCTGTTTTTT	CASSNVRVGELFF
-	TRBV7-6	TRBJ2-2	-	TGTGCCAGCAGCGTTAGAAATACAGGGGGGGAGTTCATCCACGCCGGGGAGCTGTTTTTT	CASSVRNTGGEFIHAGELFF
TRBD1	TRBV28	TRBJ1-2	-	TGTGCCAGCAGTTTATTGAGTTTAGTCCGGTTCAGGGACAGCCGATACCCGGATGGCTACACCTTC	CASSLLSLVRFRDSRYPDGYTF
-	TRBV5-5	TRBJ2-7	-	TGTGCCAGCAGCTCGGGGGGCCCGAGACAGGGGCGGTACGAGCAGTACTTC	CASSSGGPRQGRYEQYF
TRBD1	TRBV13	TRBJ2-5	-	TGTGCCAGCAGCCTAGGACAGGATAGGTACTTC	CASSLGQDRYF
-	TRBV6-8	TRBJ1-4	once	TGTGCCAGCAGTATCCCCGGGGGGGGGCGAGAAAAACTGTTTTTT	CASSIPGGGREKLFF
-	TRBV4-1	TRBJ1-3	-	TGCGCCAGCAGCCCGTCTGGAGGGTCTGGAAACACCATATATTTT	CASSPSGGSGNTIYF
-	TRBV6-6	TRBJ1-6	once	TGTGCCAGCTCTCCAAGAGGGGGGGCATTTAATTCACCCCTCCACTTT	CASSPRGGAFNSPLHF
-	TRBV18	TRBJ2-5	few	TGTGCCAGCTCACCACGTCGGGAGACCCAGTACTTC	CASSPRRETQYF
TRBD1	TRBV9	TRBJ2-7	-	TGTGCCAGCAGCGTAGGGGCAGGGGGAGACTACGAGCAGTACTTC	CASSVGAGGDYEQYF